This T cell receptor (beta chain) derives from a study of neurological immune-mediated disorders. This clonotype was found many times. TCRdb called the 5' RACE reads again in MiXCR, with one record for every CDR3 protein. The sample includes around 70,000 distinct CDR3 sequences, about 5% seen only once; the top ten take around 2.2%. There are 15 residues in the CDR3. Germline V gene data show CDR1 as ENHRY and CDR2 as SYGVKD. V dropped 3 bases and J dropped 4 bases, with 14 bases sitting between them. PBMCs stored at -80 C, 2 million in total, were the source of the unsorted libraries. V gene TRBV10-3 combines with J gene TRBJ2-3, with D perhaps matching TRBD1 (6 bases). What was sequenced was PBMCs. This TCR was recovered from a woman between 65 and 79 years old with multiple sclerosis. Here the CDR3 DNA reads TGTGCCATCAGTGACATGACAGGCCGAGCAGATACGCAGTATTTT. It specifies CAISDMTGRADTQYF.